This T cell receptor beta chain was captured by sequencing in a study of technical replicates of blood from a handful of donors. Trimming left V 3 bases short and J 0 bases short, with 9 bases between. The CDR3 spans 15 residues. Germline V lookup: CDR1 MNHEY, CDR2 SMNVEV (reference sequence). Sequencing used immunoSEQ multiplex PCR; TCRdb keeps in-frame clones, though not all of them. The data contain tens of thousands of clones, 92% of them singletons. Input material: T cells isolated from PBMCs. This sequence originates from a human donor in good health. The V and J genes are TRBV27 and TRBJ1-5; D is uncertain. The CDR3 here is CASSFAGDSNQPQHF. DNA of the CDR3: TGTGCCAGCAGTTTTGCCGGGGATAGCAATCAGCCCCAGCATTTT.